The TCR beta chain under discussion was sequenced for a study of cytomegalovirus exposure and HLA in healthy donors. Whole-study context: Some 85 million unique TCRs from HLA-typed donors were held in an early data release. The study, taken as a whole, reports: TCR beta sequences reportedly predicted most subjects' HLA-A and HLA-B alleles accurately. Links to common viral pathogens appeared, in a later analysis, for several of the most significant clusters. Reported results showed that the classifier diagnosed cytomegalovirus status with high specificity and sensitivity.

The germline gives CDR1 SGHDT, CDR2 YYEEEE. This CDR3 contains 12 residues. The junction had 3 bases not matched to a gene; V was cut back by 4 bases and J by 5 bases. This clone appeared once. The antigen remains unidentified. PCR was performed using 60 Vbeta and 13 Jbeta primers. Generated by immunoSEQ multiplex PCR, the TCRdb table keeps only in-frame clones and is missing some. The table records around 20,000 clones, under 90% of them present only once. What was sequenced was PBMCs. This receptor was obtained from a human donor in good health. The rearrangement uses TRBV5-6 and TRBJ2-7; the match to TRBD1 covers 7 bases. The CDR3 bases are TGTGCCAGCAGCCCCGACAGGGACGAGCAGTACTTC. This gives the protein CASSPDRDEQYF.